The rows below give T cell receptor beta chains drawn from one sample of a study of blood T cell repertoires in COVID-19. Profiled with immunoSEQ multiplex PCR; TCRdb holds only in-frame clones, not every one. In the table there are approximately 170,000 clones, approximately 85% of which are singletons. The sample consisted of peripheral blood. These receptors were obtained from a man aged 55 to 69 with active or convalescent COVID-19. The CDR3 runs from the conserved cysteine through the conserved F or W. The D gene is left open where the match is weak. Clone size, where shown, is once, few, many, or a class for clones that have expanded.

cdr3_aa: CASSMSGGAIEQFF
cdr3_nt: TGTGCCAGTAGTATGAGCGGGGGGGCCATTGAGCAGTTCTTC
d_call: TRBD2
j_call: TRBJ2-1
v_call: TRBV19
clone_size: NA

cdr3_aa: CASNEGGTGYTF
cdr3_nt: TGTGCCAGCAACGAGGGAGGGACTGGCTACACCTTC
d_call: NA
j_call: TRBJ1-2
v_call: TRBV6-5
clone_size: few

cdr3_aa: CASSLLQGKQFF
cdr3_nt: TGTGCCAGCAGCTTGCTCCAGGGCAAGCAGTTCTTC
d_call: NA
j_call: TRBJ2-1
v_call: TRBV5-6
clone_size: NA

cdr3_aa: CASSLVMAIQETQYF
cdr3_nt: TGTGCCAGCAGCTTAGTTATGGCCATTCAAGAGACCCAGTACTTC
d_call: NA
j_call: TRBJ2-5
v_call: TRBV7-2
clone_size: NA

cdr3_aa: CASRVGTGSTDTQYF
cdr3_nt: TGTGCCAGCAGAGTCGGGACAGGCAGCACAGATACGCAGTATTTT
d_call: TRBD1
j_call: TRBJ2-3
v_call: TRBV7-6
clone_size: NA

cdr3_aa: CASSLVAGGPLHEQFF
cdr3_nt: TGCGCCAGCAGCTTGGTAGCGGGGGGGCCACTGCATGAGCAGTTCTTC
d_call: TRBD2
j_call: TRBJ2-1
v_call: TRBV5-1
clone_size: NA

cdr3_aa: CASSLAGNTEAFF
cdr3_nt: TGTGCCAGCAGCTTGGCAGGGAACACTGAAGCTTTCTTT
d_call: NA
j_call: TRBJ1-1
v_call: TRBV5-4
clone_size: NA

cdr3_aa: CASSLPPGQGPYEQYF
cdr3_nt: TGTGCCAGCAGCCTCCCCCCGGGACAGGGACCCTACGAGCAGTACTTC
d_call: TRBD1
j_call: TRBJ2-7
v_call: TRBV7-9
clone_size: NA

cdr3_aa: CASSPRTVGENTEAFF
cdr3_nt: TGTGCCAGCAGCCCCCGGACGGTGGGAGAGAACACTGAAGCTTTCTTT
d_call: NA
j_call: TRBJ1-1
v_call: TRBV3-1/TRBV3-2
clone_size: NA

cdr3_aa: CASSQGEQPQHF
cdr3_nt: TGTGCCAGCTCCCAGGGGGAACAGCCCCAGCATTTT
d_call: TRBD1
j_call: TRBJ1-5
v_call: TRBV18
clone_size: NA

cdr3_aa: CASTLYGGTYGYTF
cdr3_nt: TGTGCCAGCACTCTATATGGGGGGACCTATGGCTACACCTTC
d_call: NA
j_call: TRBJ1-2
v_call: TRBV2
clone_size: NA

cdr3_aa: CASTRGAPYNEQFF
cdr3_nt: TGTGCCAGCACACGGGGGGCCCCTTACAATGAGCAGTTCTTC
d_call: NA
j_call: TRBJ2-1
v_call: TRBV2
clone_size: NA

cdr3_aa: CASSATSGSNEQFF
cdr3_nt: TGTGCCAGCAGCGCTACTAGCGGGAGTAATGAGCAGTTCTTC
d_call: TRBD2
j_call: TRBJ2-1
v_call: TRBV9
clone_size: NA

cdr3_aa: CASSRGQDQAQHF
cdr3_nt: TGTGCCAGCAGCCGGGGACAGGATCAGGCCCAGCATTTT
d_call: TRBD1
j_call: TRBJ1-5
v_call: TRBV12-3/TRBV12-4
clone_size: NA

cdr3_aa: CASSLDKGTGRDYGYTF
cdr3_nt: TGCGCCAGCAGCTTGGATAAAGGGACAGGGAGGGACTATGGCTACACCTTC
d_call: TRBD1
j_call: TRBJ1-2
v_call: TRBV5-1
clone_size: few

cdr3_aa: CASNTGTSRNEQFF
cdr3_nt: TGTGCCAGCAATACCGGGACAAGCCGCAATGAGCAGTTCTTC
d_call: NA
j_call: TRBJ2-1
v_call: TRBV2
clone_size: NA

cdr3_aa: CASKWTGDNEQFF
cdr3_nt: TGTGCCAGTAAATGGACAGGAGACAATGAGCAGTTCTTC
d_call: TRBD1
j_call: TRBJ2-1
v_call: TRBV19
clone_size: NA

cdr3_aa: CASRGPGLAEETQYF
cdr3_nt: TGTGCCAGCAGGGGACCGGGACTAGCGGAAGAGACCCAGTACTTC
d_call: TRBD2
j_call: TRBJ2-5
v_call: TRBV6-6
clone_size: NA

cdr3_aa: CASRPGGNTIYF
cdr3_nt: TGTGCCAGCAGGCCGGGGGGAAACACCATATATTTT
d_call: NA
j_call: TRBJ1-3
v_call: TRBV2
clone_size: NA

cdr3_aa: CASRTGSNQPQHF
cdr3_nt: TGTGCCAGCAGGACAGGAAGCAATCAGCCCCAGCATTTT
d_call: NA
j_call: TRBJ1-5
v_call: TRBV2
clone_size: NA

cdr3_aa: CASSLHQGADTIYF
cdr3_nt: TGTGCCAGCAGCCTCCACCAGGGGGCAGACACCATATATTTT
d_call: TRBD1
j_call: TRBJ1-3
v_call: TRBV9
clone_size: few

cdr3_aa: CSVETGKDYGYTF
cdr3_nt: TGCAGCGTTGAAACCGGGAAGGACTATGGCTACACCTTC
d_call: NA
j_call: TRBJ1-2
v_call: TRBV29-1
clone_size: once

cdr3_aa: CASSLSLQGGETQYF
cdr3_nt: TGTGCCAGCAGCTTAAGCCTACAGGGTGGGGAGACCCAGTACTTC
d_call: NA
j_call: TRBJ2-5
v_call: TRBV11-2
clone_size: NA

cdr3_aa: CASSPGTGGRQPQHF
cdr3_nt: TGTGCCAGCAGCCCGGGGACAGGGGGCCGTCAGCCCCAGCATTTT
d_call: TRBD1
j_call: TRBJ1-5
v_call: TRBV14
clone_size: NA

cdr3_aa: CASLDSWNQPQHF
cdr3_nt: TGTGCCAGTCTGGACAGCTGGAATCAGCCCCAGCATTTT
d_call: NA
j_call: TRBJ1-5
v_call: TRBV19
clone_size: NA

cdr3_aa: CASSYSPGAGDEQFF
cdr3_nt: TGTGCCAGCAGTTACTCACCGGGAGCGGGTGATGAGCAGTTCTTC
d_call: NA
j_call: TRBJ2-1
v_call: TRBV6-5
clone_size: NA